The present entry profiles one TCR beta chain with its context. Its target is not known. The repertoire was sequenced with immunoSEQ multiplex PCR; TCRdb's copy has only in-frame clones and lacks some. The sample has around 650,000 clones, about 96% seen once. The data were obtained in a study of shared clonotypes between healthy human individuals. Broader study findings: Naive subsets typically showed greater estimated richness than memory subsets.

This CDR3 has 15 amino acids. Germline V lookup: CDR1 WNHNN, CDR2 SYGVQD (reference sequence). V dropped 6 bases and J dropped 2 bases, with 13 bases sitting between them. Only CD45RO-negative cells positively selected for CCR7 counted as naive CD8 cells, so terminally differentiated effector memory CD45RA+ cells were excluded. The V gene is TRBV10-1, the J gene TRBJ2-2; maybe TRBD1 (5 bases). This receptor was taken from a woman in her thirties in good health. Sequencing used naive CD8+ T cells sorted from blood. CDR3 DNA sequence: TGCGCCAGCAGCTACCTACAGGATAACACCGGGGAGCTGTTTTTT. This encodes CASSYLQDNTGELFF.